The 5 T cell receptor beta chains listed next were all sequenced from one sample in a study of cytomegalovirus exposure and HLA in healthy donors. PCR amplification relied on 60 Vbeta primers (plus 13 Jbeta primers). Sequenced by immunoSEQ multiplex PCR; TCRdb stores in-frame clones only, minus some. The data show about 150,000 clones, over 70% seen once. The sample was PBMCs. The receptors derive from a male donor in good health and CMV-seronegative.

The genes are TRBV6-4 and TRBJ2-1; TRBD2 agrees at 9 bases. Per the germline V gene, CDR1 is MRHNA and CDR2 is SNTAGT. V lost 6 bases and J lost 11; bases outside the gene matches: 11. This CDR3 comprises 14 residues. CDR3 sequence reads: CASRAGGPAGKQFF. The CDR3 DNA follows: TGTGCCAGCAGAGCGGGGGGCCCCGCGGGGAAGCAGTTCTTC.

For the CDR3, the DNA is TGTGCCAGCAGCTTCGACAGGGGAGAGACCCAGTACTTC. This sequence encodes CASSFDRGETQYF. V is TRBV5-6 and J is TRBJ2-5; 8 nucleotides match TRBD1. Germline V gives CDR1 SGHDT, CDR2 YYEEEE. This CDR3 comprises 13 residues. The V and J ends lost 2 bases and 4 bases, in that order; junction bases with no gene match: 1.

The CDR3 sequence: CASGDSGNSPLHF. In DNA, the CDR3 is TGTGCCTCAGGGGATTCGGGTAATTCACCCCTCCACTTT. The chain combines TRBV10-3 with TRBJ1-6; tentative D call: TRBD1 (6 bases). The CDR3 consists of 13 residues. The germline CDR1 and CDR2 sequences are ENHRY and SYGVKD. V shed 11 bases and J shed 6 bases, with 14 bases lying between them.

V is TRBV9 and J is TRBJ2-5; a possible D gene is TRBD2 (6 bases). The J call is doubtful: the DNA matches TRBJ2-7 better. This CDR3 region has 16 residues. Per germline, CDR1 SGDLS and CDR2 YYNGEE. CDR3 amino acids: CASSVMAGSETYEQYF. The CDR3 DNA follows: TGTGCCAGCAGCGTAATGGCGGGGTCTGAGACCTACGAGCAGTACTTC.

V is TRBV4-3 and J is TRBJ2-4, with 9 bases that match TRBD1. The CDR3 is 21 residues long. Germline assignment: CDR1 LGHNA and CDR2 YSLEER. The trim removed 0 bases at V and 5 bases at J, leaving 20 bases unmatched. The CDR3 coding sequence is TGCGCCAGCAGCCAAGATCGGGGGACAGGGAGTACTGTACCGGGGGAAAACATTCAGTACTTC. As protein: CASSQDRGTGSTVPGENIQYF.